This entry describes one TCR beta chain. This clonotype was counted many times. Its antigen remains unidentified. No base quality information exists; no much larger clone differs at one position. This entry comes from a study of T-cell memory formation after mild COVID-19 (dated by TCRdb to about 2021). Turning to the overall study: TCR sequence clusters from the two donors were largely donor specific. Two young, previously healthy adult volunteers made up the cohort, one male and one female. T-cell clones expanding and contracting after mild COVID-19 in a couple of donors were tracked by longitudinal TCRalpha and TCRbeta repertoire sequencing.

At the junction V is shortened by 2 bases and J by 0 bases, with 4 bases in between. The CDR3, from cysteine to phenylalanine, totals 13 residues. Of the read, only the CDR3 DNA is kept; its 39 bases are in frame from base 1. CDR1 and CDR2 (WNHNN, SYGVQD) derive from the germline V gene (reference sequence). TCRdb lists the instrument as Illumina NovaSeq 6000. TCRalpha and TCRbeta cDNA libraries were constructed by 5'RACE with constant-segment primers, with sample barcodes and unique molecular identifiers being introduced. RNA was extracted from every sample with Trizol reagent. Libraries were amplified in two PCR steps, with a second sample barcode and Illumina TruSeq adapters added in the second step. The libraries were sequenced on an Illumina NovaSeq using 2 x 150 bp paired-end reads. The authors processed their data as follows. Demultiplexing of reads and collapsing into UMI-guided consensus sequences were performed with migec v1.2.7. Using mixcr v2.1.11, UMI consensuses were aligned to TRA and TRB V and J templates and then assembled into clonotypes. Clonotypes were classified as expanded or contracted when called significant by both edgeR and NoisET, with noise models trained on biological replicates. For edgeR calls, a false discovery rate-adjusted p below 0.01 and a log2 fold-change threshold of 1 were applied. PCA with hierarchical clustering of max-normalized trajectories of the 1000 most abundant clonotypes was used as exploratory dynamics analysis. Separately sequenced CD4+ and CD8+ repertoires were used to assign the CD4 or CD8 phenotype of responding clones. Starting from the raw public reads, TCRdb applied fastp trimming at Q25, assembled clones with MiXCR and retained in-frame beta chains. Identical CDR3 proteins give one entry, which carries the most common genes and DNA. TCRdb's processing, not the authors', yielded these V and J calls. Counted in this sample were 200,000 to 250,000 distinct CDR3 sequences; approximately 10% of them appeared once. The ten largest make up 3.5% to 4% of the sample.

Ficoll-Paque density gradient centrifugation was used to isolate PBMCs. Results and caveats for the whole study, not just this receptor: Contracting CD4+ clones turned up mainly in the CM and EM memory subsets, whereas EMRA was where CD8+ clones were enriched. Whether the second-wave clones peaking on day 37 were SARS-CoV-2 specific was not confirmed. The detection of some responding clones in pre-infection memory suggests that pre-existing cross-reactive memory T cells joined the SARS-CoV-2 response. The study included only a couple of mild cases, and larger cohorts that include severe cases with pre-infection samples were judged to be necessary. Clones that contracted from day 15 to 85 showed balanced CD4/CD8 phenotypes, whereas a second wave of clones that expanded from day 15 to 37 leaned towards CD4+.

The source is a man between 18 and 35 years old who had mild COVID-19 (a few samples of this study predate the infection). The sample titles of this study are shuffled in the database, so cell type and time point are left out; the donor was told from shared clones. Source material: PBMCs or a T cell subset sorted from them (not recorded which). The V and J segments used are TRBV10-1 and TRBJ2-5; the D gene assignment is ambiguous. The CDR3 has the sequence CASSEGHQETQYF. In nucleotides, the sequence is TGCGCCAGCAGTGAGGGACACCAAGAGACCCAGTACTTC.